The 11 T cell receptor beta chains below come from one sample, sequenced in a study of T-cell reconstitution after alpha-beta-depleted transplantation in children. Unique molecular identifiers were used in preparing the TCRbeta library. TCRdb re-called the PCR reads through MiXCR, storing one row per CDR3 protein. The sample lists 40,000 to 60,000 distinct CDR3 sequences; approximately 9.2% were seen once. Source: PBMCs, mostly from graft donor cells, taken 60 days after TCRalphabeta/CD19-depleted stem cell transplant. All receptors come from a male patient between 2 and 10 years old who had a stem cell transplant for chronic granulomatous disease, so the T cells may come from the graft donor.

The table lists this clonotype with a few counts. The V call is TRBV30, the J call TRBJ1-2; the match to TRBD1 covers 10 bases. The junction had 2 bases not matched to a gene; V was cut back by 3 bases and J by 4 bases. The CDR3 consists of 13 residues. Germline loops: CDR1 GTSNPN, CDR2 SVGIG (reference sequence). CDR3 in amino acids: CAWRGTGAYGYTF. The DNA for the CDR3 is TGTGCCTGGAGAGGGACAGGGGCCTATGGCTACACCTTC.

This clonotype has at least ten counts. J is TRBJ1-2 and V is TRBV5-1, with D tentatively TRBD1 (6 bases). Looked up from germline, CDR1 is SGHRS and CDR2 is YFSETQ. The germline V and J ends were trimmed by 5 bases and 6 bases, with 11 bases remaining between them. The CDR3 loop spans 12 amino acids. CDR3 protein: CASRWDTDGYTF. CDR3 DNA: TGCGCCAGCAGATGGGACACCGATGGCTACACCTTC.

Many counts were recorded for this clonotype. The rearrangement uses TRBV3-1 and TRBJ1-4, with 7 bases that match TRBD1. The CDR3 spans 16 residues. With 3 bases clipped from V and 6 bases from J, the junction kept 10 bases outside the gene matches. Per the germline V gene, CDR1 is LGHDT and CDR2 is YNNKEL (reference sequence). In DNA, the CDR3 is TGTGCCAGCAGCCAGGGACAGCTTTTTCGGGATGAAAAACTGTTTTTT. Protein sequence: CASSQGQLFRDEKLFF.

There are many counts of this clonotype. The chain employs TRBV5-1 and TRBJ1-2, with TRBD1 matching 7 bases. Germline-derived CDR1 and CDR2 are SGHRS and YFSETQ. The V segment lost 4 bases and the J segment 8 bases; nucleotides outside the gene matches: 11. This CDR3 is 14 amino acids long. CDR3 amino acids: CASSATIQGLGYTF. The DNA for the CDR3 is TGCGCCAGCAGCGCTACAATACAGGGGTTGGGCTACACCTTC.

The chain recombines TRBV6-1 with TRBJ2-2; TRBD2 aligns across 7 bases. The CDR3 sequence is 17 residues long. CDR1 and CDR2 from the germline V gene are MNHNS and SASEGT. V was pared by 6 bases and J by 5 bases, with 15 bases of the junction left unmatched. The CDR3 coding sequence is TGTGCCAGCAGAATCACCCCCGGACTAGTGCGAACCGGGGAGCTGTTTTTT. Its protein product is CASRITPGLVRTGELFF.

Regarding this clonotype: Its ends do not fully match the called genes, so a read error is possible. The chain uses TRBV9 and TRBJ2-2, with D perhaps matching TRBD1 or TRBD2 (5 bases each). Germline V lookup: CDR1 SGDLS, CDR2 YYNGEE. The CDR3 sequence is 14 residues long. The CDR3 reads CASSEWGPPGELFF. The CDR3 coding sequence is TGTGCCAGCAGCGAGTGGGGCCCTCCCGGGGAGCTTTTTTTT.

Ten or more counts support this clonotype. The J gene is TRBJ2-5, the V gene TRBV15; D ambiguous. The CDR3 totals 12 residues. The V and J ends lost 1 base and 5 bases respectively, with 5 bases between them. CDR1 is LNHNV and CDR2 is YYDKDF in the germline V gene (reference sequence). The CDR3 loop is CATSRGPETQYF. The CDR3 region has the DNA TGTGCCACCAGCAGAGGTCCGGAGACCCAGTACTTC.

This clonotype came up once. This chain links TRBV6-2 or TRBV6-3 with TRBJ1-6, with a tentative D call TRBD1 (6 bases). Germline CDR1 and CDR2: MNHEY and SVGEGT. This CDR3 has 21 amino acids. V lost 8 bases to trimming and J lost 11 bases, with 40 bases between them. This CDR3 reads CASAPIFQFRKSRGRGAPLHF. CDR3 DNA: TGTGCCAGCGCCCCAATTTTTCAATTCAGGAAATCGCGGGGGCGCGGGGCACCCCTCCACTTT.

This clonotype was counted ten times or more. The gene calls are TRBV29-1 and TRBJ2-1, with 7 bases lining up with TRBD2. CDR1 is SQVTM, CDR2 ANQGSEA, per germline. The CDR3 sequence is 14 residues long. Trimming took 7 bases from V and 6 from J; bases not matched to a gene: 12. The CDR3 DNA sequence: TGCAGCGCCTCGAGCGGGATGATGGGCAATGAGCAGTTCTTC. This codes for CSASSGMMGNEQFF.

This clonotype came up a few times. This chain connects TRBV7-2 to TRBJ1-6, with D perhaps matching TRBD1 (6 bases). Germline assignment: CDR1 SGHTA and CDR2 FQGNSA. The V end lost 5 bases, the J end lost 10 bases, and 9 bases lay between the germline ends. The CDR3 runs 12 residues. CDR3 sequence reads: CASSHRDSPLHF. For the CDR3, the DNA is TGTGCCAGCAGCCACAGGGACTCACCCCTCCACTTT. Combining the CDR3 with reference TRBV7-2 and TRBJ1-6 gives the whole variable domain GAGVSQSPSNKVTEKGKDVELRCDPISGHTALYWYRQSLGQGLEFLIYFQGNSAPDKSGLPSDRFSAERTGGSVSTLTIQRTQQEDSAVYLCASSHRDSPLHFGNGTRLTVT.

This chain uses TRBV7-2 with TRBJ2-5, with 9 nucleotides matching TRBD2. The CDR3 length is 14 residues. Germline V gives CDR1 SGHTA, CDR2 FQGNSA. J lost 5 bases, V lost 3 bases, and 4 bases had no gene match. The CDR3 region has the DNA TGTGCCAGCAGCTTTGCGGGAGGGCCGGAGACCCAGTACTTC. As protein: CASSFAGGPETQYF.